The clone carrying this TCR beta chain appeared many times. Its antigen is undetermined. A read error may produce the germline difference seen at one junction end. The data stem from a study of T cells after yellow fever vaccination. General study findings and limits: Peaking on day 5 versus 15, the secondary response was faster but weaker.

Via MiXCR, TCRdb re-called the 5' RACE reads, giving one row per CDR3 protein. The sample carries around 300,000 distinct CDR3 sequences, approximately 4% recorded once. The sequencing used PBMCs, collected 5 days after the yellow fever booster vaccination. The source of this sequence is a man younger than 35 who received the YFV17D yellow fever vaccine.

The CDR3 here is CASSPRTSGSTDTQYF. DNA for the CDR3: TGTGCCAGCAGCCCTCGGACTAGCGGGAGCACAGATACGCAGTATTTT. This rearrangement joins TRBV5-1 to TRBJ2-3, with TRBD2 matching 11 bases. Germline V gene data show CDR1 as SGHRS and CDR2 as YFSETQ. The CDR3 consists of 16 residues.